These T cell receptor beta chains were read from a single sample in a study of blood T cell repertoires in COVID-19. Profiled with immunoSEQ multiplex PCR; TCRdb holds only in-frame clones, not every one. The table lists a few hundred thousand clones, 88% of them singletons. The specimen sequenced was PBMCs or T cells enriched from blood (not recorded which). Receptors were obtained from a woman in her forties with acute COVID-19. Both conserved end residues are part of each CDR3. D genes are given only for firm matches. The size field is filled for only some rows; it gives once, few, many or a size class.

>14|TRBV19|TRBJ2-7|.|.
CASSIQGGSYEQYF
TGTGCCAGTAGTATCCAGGGGGGATCCTACGAGCAGTACTTC
>12|TRBV29-1|TRBJ1-1|once|TRBD1
CSVNRGNTEAFF
TGCAGCGTTAACAGGGGGAACACTGAAGCTTTCTTT
>14|TRBV12-1|TRBJ1-2|few|.
CARYTGARSYGYTF
TGTGCCAGATACACAGGGGCCCGCTCCTATGGCTACACCTTC
>13|TRBV5-4|TRBJ2-7|.|.
CASSLPGGNEQYF
TGTGCCAGCAGCTTGCCCGGAGGGAACGAGCAGTACTTC
>14|TRBV5-1|TRBJ2-1|once|TRBD1
CASSLVGGSNEQFF
TGCGCCAGCAGCCTGGTAGGGGGCTCTAATGAGCAGTTCTTC
>14|TRBV6-5|TRBJ2-3|.|.
CASSRRPSTDTQYF
TGTGCCAGCAGTCGGCGGCCTAGCACAGATACGCAGTATTTT
>14|TRBV7-9|TRBJ2-7|.|.
CASSPEGDSYEQYF
TGTGCCAGCAGCCCCGAGGGGGATTCCTACGAGCAGTACTTC
>15|TRBV7-6|TRBJ1-3|.|.
CASSLDGSSGNTIYF
TGTGCCAGCAGCTTAGACGGGTCCTCTGGAAACACCATATATTTT
>16|TRBV7-9|TRBJ1-2|.|.
CASRTGGTGFLEGYTF
TGTGCCAGCAGAACCGGGGGAACCGGGTTCTTAGAGGGCTACACCTTC
>14|TRBV10-2|TRBJ1-1|.|TRBD1
CASSKDRGHTEAFF
TGCGCCAGCAGTAAAGACAGGGGGCACACTGAAGCTTTCTTT
>14|TRBV7-8|TRBJ2-5|.|TRBD2
CASSLVGGEETQYF
TGTGCCAGCAGCTTAGTGGGAGGGGAAGAGACCCAGTACTTC
>14|TRBV30|TRBJ1-2|.|TRBD1
CAWTRTGGRYGYTF
TGTGCCTGGACTCGGACAGGGGGCCGTTATGGCTACACCTTC
>17|TRBV7-6|TRBJ2-2|.|TRBD2
CASSLATSGLDTGELFF
TGTGCCAGCAGCTTGGCGACTAGCGGCCTGGACACCGGGGAGCTGTTTTTT
>15|TRBV2|TRBJ1-4|.|.
CASSGRVPGGEKLFF
TGTGCCAGCAGTGGTAGGGTCCCCGGAGGCGAAAAACTGTTTTTT
>14|TRBV30|TRBJ1-1|.|.
CAWYTGGFNTEAFF
TGTGCCTGGTATACGGGGGGTTTCAACACTGAAGCTTTCTTT
>16|TRBV5-8|TRBJ2-5|.|TRBD1
CASTWDRGLAQETQYF
TGTGCCAGCACTTGGGACAGGGGGCTTGCCCAAGAGACCCAGTACTTC
>15|TRBV5-6|TRBJ1-2|.|TRBD1
CASSVDRGANYGYTF
TGTGCCAGCAGCGTAGACAGGGGCGCCAACTATGGCTACACCTTC
>13|TRBV12-3/TRBV12-4|TRBJ2-4|.|TRBD1
CASGRTGKNIQYF
TGTGCCAGCGGGAGGACAGGGAAAAACATTCAGTACTTC
>12|TRBV7-2|TRBJ1-1|once|.
CASSLQGPEAFF
TGTGCCAGCAGCCTCCAGGGCCCTGAAGCTTTCTTT
>14|TRBV13|TRBJ2-5|.|.
CASSPGTGDGTQYF
TGTGCCAGCAGCCCTGGGACTGGAGACGGGACCCAGTACTTC
>15|TRBV19|TRBJ1-5|.|TRBD1
CASKIRDRGNQPQHF
TGTGCCAGTAAGATCCGGGACAGGGGCAATCAGCCCCAGCATTTT
>19|TRBV4-1|TRBJ1-2|.|TRBD1
CASSQAGRGLVSGNYGYTF
TGCGCCAGCAGCCAAGCGGGCAGGGGGCTTGTATCTGGAAACTATGGCTACACCTTC
>15|TRBV5-1|TRBJ1-1|.|.
CASRPPLSGSLEAFF
TGCGCCAGCAGGCCACCCCTATCCGGGTCCCTTGAAGCTTTCTTT
>15|TRBV28|TRBJ1-5|.|.
CASSPTGEGHQPQHF
TGTGCCAGCAGTCCCACTGGGGAGGGTCATCAGCCCCAGCATTTT
>19|TRBV4-3|TRBJ2-6|.|TRBD2
CASSQDSGSVVGGANVLTF
TGCGCCAGCAGCCAAGACAGCGGGAGTGTGGTAGGTGGGGCCAACGTCCTGACTTTC
>15|TRBV15|TRBJ1-6|once|TRBD1
CATSREGQGVSPLHF
TGTGCCACCAGCAGAGAGGGACAGGGGGTTTCACCCCTCCACTTT
>13|TRBV20-1|TRBJ2-1|.|TRBD1
CSASLTGGNEQFF
TGCAGTGCTAGTCTCACAGGGGGCAATGAGCAGTTCTTC
>17|TRBV18|TRBJ2-5|.|TRBD2
CASSPPNSWGGKETQYF
TGTGCCAGCTCACCACCCAACTCATGGGGGGGGAAGGAGACCCAGTACTTC